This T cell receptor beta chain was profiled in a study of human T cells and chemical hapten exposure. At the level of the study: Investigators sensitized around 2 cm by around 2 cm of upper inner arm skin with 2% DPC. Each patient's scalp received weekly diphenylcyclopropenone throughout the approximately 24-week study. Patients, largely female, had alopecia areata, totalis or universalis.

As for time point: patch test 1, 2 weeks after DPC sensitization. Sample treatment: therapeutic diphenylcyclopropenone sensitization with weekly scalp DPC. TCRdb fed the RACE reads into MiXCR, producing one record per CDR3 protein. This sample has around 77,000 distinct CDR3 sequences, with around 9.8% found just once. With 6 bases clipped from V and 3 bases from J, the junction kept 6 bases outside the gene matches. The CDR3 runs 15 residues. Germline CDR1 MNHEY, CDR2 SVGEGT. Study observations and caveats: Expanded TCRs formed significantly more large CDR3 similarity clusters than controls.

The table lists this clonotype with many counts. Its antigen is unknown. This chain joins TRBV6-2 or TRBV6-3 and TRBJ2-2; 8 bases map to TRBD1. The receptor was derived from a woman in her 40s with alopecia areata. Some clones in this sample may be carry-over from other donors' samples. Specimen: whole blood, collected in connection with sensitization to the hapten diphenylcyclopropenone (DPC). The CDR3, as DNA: TGTGCCAGCAGCCAGGACAGGGCTTACACCGGGGAGCTGTTTTTT. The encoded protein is CASSQDRAYTGELFF.